This T cell receptor (beta chain) was retrieved from a study of T cells in Graves' hyperthyroidism and ophthalmopathy. Across the study: Before treatment of any kind, peripheral blood was taken at initial diagnosis.

Template material for amplifying TCR beta CDR3 regions consisted of RNA transcripts. An initial round of RT-PCR targeting the TCR CDR3 relied on the HTBI primer set. TCRdb fed the multiplex PCR reads into MiXCR, producing one record per CDR3 protein. Among about 380,000 distinct CDR3 sequences, about 18% were seen once, and the ten largest hold 40% to 45%. V was shortened by 0 bases and J by 5 bases, with 8 bases between the two germline ends. This CDR3 has 14 residues. The germline V gene encodes CDR1 MNHEY and CDR2 SVGAGI. This clonotype appeared many times. Its antigen is not identified. From more than 9 ml of fresh peripheral blood, PBMCs were isolated. General study findings and limits: Median prediction lead before ophthalmopathy onset was six to eight months with the model. Classification by a 13 V-J model distinguished ophthalmopathy from stable hyperthyroidism.

The TCR sequence derives from a man aged 18 to 30 with Graves' ophthalmopathy. The V call is TRBV6-5, the J call TRBJ2-1; D ambiguous. The specimen sequenced was blood. The CDR3 DNA sequence: TGTGCCAGCAGTTACTCTTACAGCAACAATGAGCAGTTCTTC. It specifies CASSYSYSNNEQFF.